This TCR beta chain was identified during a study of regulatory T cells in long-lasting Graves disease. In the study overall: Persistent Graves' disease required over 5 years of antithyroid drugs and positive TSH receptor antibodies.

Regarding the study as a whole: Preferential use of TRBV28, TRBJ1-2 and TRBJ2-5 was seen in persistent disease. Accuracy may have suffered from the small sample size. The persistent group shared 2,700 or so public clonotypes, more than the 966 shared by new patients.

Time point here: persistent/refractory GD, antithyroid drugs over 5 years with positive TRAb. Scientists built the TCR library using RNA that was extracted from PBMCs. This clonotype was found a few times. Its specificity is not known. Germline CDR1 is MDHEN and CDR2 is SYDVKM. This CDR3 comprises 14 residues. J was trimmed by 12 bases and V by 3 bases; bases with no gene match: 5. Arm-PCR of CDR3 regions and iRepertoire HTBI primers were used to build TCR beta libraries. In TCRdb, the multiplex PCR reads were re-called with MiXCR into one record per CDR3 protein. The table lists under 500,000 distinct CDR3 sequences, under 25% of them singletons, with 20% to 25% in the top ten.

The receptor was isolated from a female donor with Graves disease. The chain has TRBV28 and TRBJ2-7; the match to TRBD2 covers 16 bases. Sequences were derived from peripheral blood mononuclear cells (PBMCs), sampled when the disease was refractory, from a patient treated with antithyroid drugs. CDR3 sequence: CASSLGLAGGPRYF. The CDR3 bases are TGTGCCAGCAGTTTGGGACTAGCGGGAGGGCCGCGGTACTTC.